This T cell receptor (beta chain) was sequenced in a study of T cell responses to AZD1222 COVID-19 vaccine. The study, taken as a whole, reports: Nearly half of spike-specific TCRs reportedly target unmutated variant regions. Compared with day 0, the breadth and depth of the Spike-specific TCR repertoire rose significantly after two doses of AZD1222. Donors, mostly white British, included more females; clonal diversity was possibly underestimated. Repertoire sampling was restricted to post-peak T cell response timepoints.

Clones were read by immunoSEQ multiplex PCR, and TCRdb kept only the in-frame ones, dropping some. The sample holds about 200,000 clones; around 94% are singletons and the top ten take around 3.6%. Notes on this clone: Antigen: not known.

Here the sequenced sample was peripheral blood, taken 28 days after the second dose of the MenACWY control vaccine. This receptor was identified in an adult who received the MenACWY meningococcal vaccine as a control.

The CDR3 sequence is CASSPGRERGINEQYF. The CDR3 nucleotides are TGTGCCAGCTCACCAGGACGGGAAAGGGGGATCAACGAGCAGTACTTC. The chain combines TRBV18 with TRBJ2-7, with TRBD1 as a possible D gene (6 bases). The CDR3 runs to 16 residues. Trimming stripped 2 bases from V and 5 bases from J, with 19 bases between. In germline, CDR1 is KGHSH, CDR2 LQKENI.